The 26 T cell receptor beta chains reported below all come from one sample, sequenced in a study of OX40 agonist ivuxolimab in advanced cancers. The table came from immunoSEQ multiplex PCR; TCRdb's copy has only in-frame clones and leaves some out. The sample comprises fewer than 100,000 clones, roughly 90% of which are singletons, and about 9.1% rests with the top ten. The source material was CD4+ or CD8+ T cells sorted from blood, sampled in a trial of the OX40 agonist ivuxolimab. These receptors originate from an adult with an advanced solid tumor such as melanoma, head and neck, liver or kidney cancer.

V usage is TRBV7-2 and J usage is TRBJ2-7; D may be TRBD1 (5 bases). The V gene's germline CDR1 is SGHTA and CDR2 FQGNSA. The V end was cut by 3 bases, the J end by 1 base, with 7 bases between. This CDR3 has 13 amino acids. Here the CDR3 reads CASSLGLSYEQYF. DNA of the CDR3: TGTGCCAGCAGCTTGGGGCTTTCCTACGAGCAGTACTTC.

The J gene is TRBJ2-6, the V gene TRBV7-9, with TRBD2 matching over 8 bases. Germline trimming cut 4 bases from V and 0 bases from J; bases unmatched to any gene: 8. The CDR3 has 18 amino acids. Germline CDR1 reads SEHNR; CDR2 reads FQNEAQ (reference sequence). CDR3 in amino acids: CASSSTSGGFSGANVLTF. The DNA of the CDR3 is TGTGCCAGCAGCTCTACTAGCGGAGGGTTCTCTGGGGCCAACGTCCTGACTTTC.

This clone was detected only once. This sequence joins TRBV6-6 and TRBJ1-6; D may be TRBD1 (5 bases). V lost 0 bases and J 13 bases, leaving 13 bases between the germline ends. Germline lookup yields CDR1 MNHNY and CDR2 SVGAGI (reference sequence). The length of the CDR3 is 14 residues. CDR3 in DNA: TGTGCCAGCAGTTACTCGACCGGTGGGACCCCCCTCCACTTT. Translating gives CASSYSTGGTPLHF.

The chain joins TRBV19 to TRBJ2-3; D possibly corresponds to TRBD2 (5 bases). Per germline, CDR1 LNHDA and CDR2 SQIVND (reference sequence). V shed 10 bases and J shed 6 bases, with 11 bases lying between them. The CDR3 consists of 11 residues. The DNA for the CDR3 is TGTGCCACTTCGCGAGGGGATACGCAGTATTTT. Its translation: CATSRGDTQYF.

V gene TRBV10-3 combines with J gene TRBJ2-5; D is uncertain. V gave up 2 bases and J gave up 4 bases, with 2 bases separating them. The CDR3 extends over 11 amino acids. Looked up from germline, CDR1 is ENHRY and CDR2 is SYGVKD. The CDR3 spells CAISERETQYF. The CDR3 DNA follows: TGTGCCATCAGTGAGCGAGAGACCCAGTACTTC.

V is TRBV6-4 and J is TRBJ1-1; possibly TRBD1 for D (6 bases). The CDR3 runs to 14 residues. Trimming stripped 5 bases from V and 4 bases from J, with 14 bases between. Germline CDR1 is MRHNA and CDR2 is SNTAGT. The CDR3 bases are TGTGCCAGCAGTCTCAACAGGGTTACCACTGAAGCTTTCTTT. Protein product: CASSLNRVTTEAFF.

V usage is TRBV6-6 and J usage is TRBJ1-5; 9 bases are a match to TRBD1. V lost 6 bases and J lost 6; bases outside the gene matches: 3. The germline V gene encodes CDR1 MNHNY and CDR2 SVGAGI (reference sequence). This CDR3 is built from 13 residues. CDR3 coding DNA: TGTGCCAGCAGGGGACAGGGAACTCAGCCCCAGCATTTT. Its protein product is CASRGQGTQPQHF.

In regard to this clone: One end of the junction is discordant with germline, which a read error may explain. This chain connects TRBV10-2 to TRBJ2-6, with D unclear. The CDR3 loop spans 14 amino acids. The V gene's germline CDR1 is WSHSY and CDR2 SAAADI. CDR3 DNA sequence: TGCGCCAGCAGGGGCCGATCTGAGGCCAACGTCCTGACTTTC. Protein product: CASRGRSEANVLTF.

V gene TRBV6-1 combines with J gene TRBJ1-4; D is uncertain. Germline V gives CDR1 MNHNS, CDR2 SASEGT. The V end was cut by 2 bases, the J end by 8 bases, with 3 bases between. This CDR3 has 11 residues. The CDR3 loop reads CASSEREKLFF. For the CDR3, the DNA is TGTGCCAGCAGTGAAAGGGAAAAACTGTTTTTT.

This chain connects TRBV7-2 to TRBJ2-2; 9 bases align to TRBD2. The CDR3 is made up of 17 amino acids. CDR1 is SGHTA and CDR2 is FQGNSA in the germline V gene. V trimming: 9 bases; J trimming: 1 base; junction bases outside the gene matches: 12. CDR3 coding DNA: TGTGCCAGTCCGCCCTTGGCGGGAGGGTTGAACACCGGGGAGCTGTTTTTT. It codes for CASPPLAGGLNTGELFF.

J is TRBJ2-5 and V is TRBV28; the match to TRBD2 covers 7 bases. This CDR3 has 14 residues. J was trimmed by 0 bases and V by 2 bases; bases with no gene match: 0. Germline V gene lookup returns CDR1 MDHEN and CDR2 SYDVKM. CDR3 sequence (DNA): TGTGCCAGCAGTTTAGGGGGGGACCAAGAGACCCAGTACTTC. Amino acid sequence: CASSLGGDQETQYF.

The chain links TRBV19 to TRBJ1-5, with a weak D call TRBD1 (5 bases). From germline, CDR1 is LNHDA and CDR2 SQIVND (reference sequence). V was shortened by 6 bases and J by 3 bases, with 9 bases between the two germline ends. The CDR3 has 13 residues. The CDR3 nucleotides are TGTGCCAGTAGCGTGACAGCCAATCAGCCCCAGCATTTT. This encodes CASSVTANQPQHF.

The gene calls are TRBV5-1 and TRBJ2-1; 9 bases are shared with TRBD2. V shed 3 bases, J shed 5 bases, and the junction held 9 bases outside the gene matches. The CDR3 extends over 16 amino acids. The germline V gene encodes CDR1 SGHRS and CDR2 YFSETQ. The CDR3 DNA reads TGCGCCAGCAGCTCATCCCGCGGCGGGAGGGACAATGAGCAGTTCTTC. This gives the protein CASSSSRGGRDNEQFF.

The gene calls are TRBV9 and TRBJ2-7, with D perhaps matching TRBD2 (6 bases). The germline V and J ends were trimmed by 0 bases and 0 bases, with 10 bases remaining between them. CDR1 is SGDLS, CDR2 YYNGEE, per germline. The CDR3 is made up of 15 amino acids. The CDR3: CASSVDAGFSYEQYF. Written as DNA, the CDR3 is TGTGCCAGCAGCGTAGACGCGGGGTTCTCCTACGAGCAGTACTTC.

The chain links TRBV13 to TRBJ1-1; no clear D gene. Between the trimmed V and J ends, which lost 0 bases and 7 bases, there was a span of 6 bases. The CDR3 is 12 amino acids. The V gene's germline CDR1 is PRHDT and CDR2 FYEKMQ (reference sequence). CDR3 bases: TGTGCCAGCAGCTTAGGCCTGGGTGAAGCTTTCTTT. Translated: CASSLGLGEAFF.

V gene TRBV7-2 combines with J gene TRBJ2-3; 14 nucleotides match TRBD2. This CDR3 is built from 18 residues. V shed 5 bases, J shed 0 bases, and the junction held 7 bases outside the gene matches. Germline V gene sequence: CDR1 SGHTA, CDR2 FQGNSA. The CDR3 DNA is TGTGCCAGCAGCGTCGGACTAGCGGGGGGCGATAGCACAGATACGCAGTATTTT. This gives the protein CASSVGLAGGDSTDTQYF.

This clone was seen once. V and J are TRBV2 and TRBJ2-3; tentatively, D is TRBD1 or TRBD2 (7 bases each). V gave up 8 bases and J gave up 3 bases, with 18 bases separating them. Germline V lookup: CDR1 SNHLY, CDR2 FYNNEI. The length of the CDR3 is 15 residues. In nucleotides, the CDR3 is TGTGCCAGCTGGGAGGGGGCGGGAGAGACAGATACGCAGTATTTT. This translates into CASWEGAGETDTQYF.

Only a few counts were recorded for this clone. The CDR3 DNA reads TGTGCCAGCATAGCAGGTCACAATCAGCCCCAGCATTTT. As protein: CASIAGHNQPQHF. The V and J genes are TRBV2 and TRBJ1-5; D gene ambiguous. The CDR3 consists of 13 residues. V lost 7 bases and J lost 3, with 10 bases in between. Germline V gives CDR1 SNHLY, CDR2 FYNNEI.

The rearrangement links TRBV7-2 to TRBJ2-7, with a weak D call TRBD1 (5 bases). The CDR3 sequence is 14 residues long. The germline V and J ends were trimmed by 3 bases and 3 bases, with 12 bases remaining between them. CDR1 and CDR2 (germline): SGHTA, FQGNSA. For the CDR3, the DNA is TGTGCCAGCAGCTTCTCCCAAGGGGACTACGAGCAGTACTTC. This codes for CASSFSQGDYEQYF.

The chain uses TRBV27 and TRBJ2-7, with D perhaps matching TRBD1 (6 bases). Trimming shortened V by 2 bases and J by 3 bases, and 14 bases separated the two germline ends. CDR3 length equals 15 residues. Germline CDR1 reads MNHEY; CDR2 reads SMNVEV (reference sequence). CDR3 sequence: CASSLIGTSLYEQYF. Here the CDR3 DNA reads TGTGCCAGCAGTTTAATCGGGACATCTCTCTACGAGCAGTACTTC.

The CDR3 coding sequence is TGTGCCAGCAGCTTGGCCGGGCGAGAAGATACGCAGTATTTT. It is translated as CASSLAGREDTQYF. This chain joins TRBV11-2 and TRBJ2-3; unclear D gene. Germline lookup yields CDR1 SGHAT and CDR2 FQNNGV. V was trimmed by 3 bases and J by 5 bases, leaving 12 bases between them. This CDR3 has 14 amino acids.

V is TRBV5-6 and J is TRBJ2-7; 7 bases are shared with TRBD1. The ends lost 1 base at V and 2 bases at J; junction bases unmatched: 9. Germline V gives CDR1 SGHDT, CDR2 YYEEEE. This CDR3 comprises 16 residues. The CDR3, as DNA: TGTGCCAGCAGCTTGAGTGACAGGGTTAGCACCTACGAGCAGTACTTC. Translated: CASSLSDRVSTYEQYF.

This clone came up a few times. The V call is TRBV9, the J call TRBJ2-3; 12 bases align to TRBD2. This CDR3 is 15 amino acids long. Germline CDR1 reads SGDLS; CDR2 reads YYNGEE. With 2 bases clipped from V and 6 bases from J, the junction kept 4 bases outside the gene matches. The CDR3 DNA reads TGTGCCAGCAGCGTTGGACTAGCGGGACTGGATACGCAGTATTTT. Translation gives CASSVGLAGLDTQYF.

V gene TRBV4-1 combines with J gene TRBJ1-5; TRBD1 matches 10 bases. J was trimmed by 1 base and V by 4 bases; bases with no gene match: 7. CDR1 is MGHRA and CDR2 is YSYEKL in the germline V gene. This CDR3 comprises 17 residues. CDR3 region: CASSPRDRGGSNQPQHF. DNA of the CDR3: TGCGCCAGCAGCCCCCGGGACAGGGGAGGGAGCAATCAGCCCCAGCATTTT.

The CDR3 protein is CASSLGSGNIQYF. For the CDR3, the DNA is TGTGCCAGCAGCCTAGGTAGCGGAAACATTCAGTACTTC. The rearrangement uses TRBV4-2 and TRBJ2-4; tentatively, D is TRBD2 (6 bases). Germline V lookup: CDR1 LGHNA, CDR2 YNFKEQ. V dropped 4 bases and J dropped 6 bases, with 10 bases sitting between them. CDR3 length: 13 residues.

This clone has just one count. This sequence joins TRBV6-6 and TRBJ2-7, with 7 bases fitting TRBD1. The length of the CDR3 is 14 residues. Germline trimming cut 2 bases from V and 1 base from J; bases unmatched to any gene: 2. Germline CDR1 is MNHNY and CDR2 is SVGAGI (reference sequence). The CDR3 DNA reads as TGTGCCAGCAGTTACACGACAGGGTCCTACGAGCAGTACTTC. Translating it yields CASSYTTGSYEQYF.